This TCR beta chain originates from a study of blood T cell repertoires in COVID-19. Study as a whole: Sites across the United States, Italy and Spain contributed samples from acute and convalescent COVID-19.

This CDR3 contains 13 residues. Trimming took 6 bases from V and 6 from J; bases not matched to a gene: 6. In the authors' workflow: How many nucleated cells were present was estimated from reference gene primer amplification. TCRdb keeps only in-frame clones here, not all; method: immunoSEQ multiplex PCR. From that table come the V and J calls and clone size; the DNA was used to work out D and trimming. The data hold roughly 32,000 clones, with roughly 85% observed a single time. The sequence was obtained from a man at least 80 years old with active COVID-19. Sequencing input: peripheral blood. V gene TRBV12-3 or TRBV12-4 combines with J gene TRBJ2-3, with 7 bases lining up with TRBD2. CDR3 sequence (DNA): TGTGCCAGCAGCCGCGGGGGAGGGGATACGCAGTATTTT. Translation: CASSRGGGDTQYF.